These 32 T cell receptor beta chains were all obtained from the same sample, sequenced in a study of cytomegalovirus exposure and HLA in healthy donors. PCR was performed using 60 Vbeta and 13 Jbeta primers. Only in-frame clones appear in the TCRdb table, and some are missing; sequencing was by immunoSEQ multiplex PCR. Here the sample spans fewer than 200,000 clones, about two thirds being singletons. The sample taken for sequencing was PBMCs. The receptors derive from a human donor in good health.

The V call is TRBV9, the J call TRBJ1-4; 7 nucleotides align to TRBD1. J gave up 7 bases and V 3 bases, and 9 bases lay outside the gene matches. The CDR3 covers 15 residues. Germline V gene lookup returns CDR1 SGDLS and CDR2 YYNGEE. CDR3 DNA sequence: TGTGCCAGCAGCGCCTTCGGACAGGCGGCTGAAAAACTGTTTTTT. It codes for CASSAFGQAAEKLFF.

J is TRBJ1-6 and V is TRBV10-1; no firm D call. The V end was cut by 4 bases, the J end by 7 bases, with 8 bases between. Germline V gene lookup returns CDR1 WNHNN and CDR2 SYGVQD (reference sequence). This CDR3 region has 13 residues. CDR3 in amino acids: CASSGLRNSPLHF. Here the CDR3 DNA reads TGCGCCAGCAGTGGACTCCGAAATTCACCCCTCCACTTT.

In its sample, this clone was seen once. The rearrangement uses TRBV12-5 and TRBJ1-2, with D hard to call. The CDR3 is 16 amino acids. Germline CDR1 is LGHNT and CDR2 is FRNRAP. With 3 bases removed from V and 2 bases from J, the gap between germline ends came to 16 bases. For the CDR3, the DNA is TGTGCTAGTGGTTTAGTTTTGATGCGCGTAAACTATGGCTACACCTTC. It codes for CASGLVLMRVNYGYTF.

J is TRBJ2-7 and V is TRBV7-6; 13 bases align to TRBD2. This CDR3 comprises 16 residues. CDR1 is SGHVS and CDR2 is FNYEAQ in the germline V gene. J gave up 0 bases and V 5 bases, and 4 bases lay outside the gene matches. The CDR3, as DNA: TGTGCCAGCAGCCGGACTAGCGGGGGCTTCTCCTACGAGCAGTACTTC. This sequence encodes CASSRTSGGFSYEQYF.

This clone was picked up a small number of times. The chain couples TRBV5-8 to TRBJ1-3; TRBD1 aligns across 7 bases. The CDR3 runs to 16 residues. The trim removed 4 bases at V and 0 bases at J, leaving 7 bases unmatched. Germline lookup yields CDR1 SGHTS and CDR2 YDEGEE. The chain's CDR3 is CASSIRTGDSGNTIYF. Written as DNA, the CDR3 is TGTGCCAGCAGCATAAGGACAGGAGACTCTGGAAACACCATATATTTT.

This clone was seen just once. The chain is built from TRBV11-2 and TRBJ1-1; a possible D gene is TRBD1 (6 bases). V was pared by 5 bases and J by 7 bases, with 11 bases between. Germline values: CDR1 SGHAT, CDR2 FQNNGV. The CDR3 runs 12 residues. CDR3 loop: CASSPQGFEAFF. CDR3 DNA: TGTGCCAGCAGCCCACAGGGATTTGAAGCTTTCTTT.

The chain couples TRBV5-6 to TRBJ1-2; 9 positions match TRBD1. Germline loops: CDR1 SGHDT, CDR2 YYEEEE. V lost 5 bases, J lost 4 bases, and 15 bases stayed unmatched. CDR3 size: 17 residues. CDR3 DNA sequence: TGTGCCAGCAGATACCGTCCCGGGACAGGGAAAATCTATGGCTACACCTTC. It encodes CASRYRPGTGKIYGYTF.

A few counts support this clone. The rearrangement joins TRBV7-8 to TRBJ1-1, with D possibly being TRBD1 (5 bases). The length of the CDR3 is 14 residues. Trimming removed 3 bases from V and 1 base from J, with 9 bases in between. Germline CDR1 SGHVS, CDR2 FQNEAQ. The CDR3 here is CASSFGQGNTEAFF. The CDR3 DNA reads TGTGCCAGCAGCTTTGGGCAGGGGAACACTGAAGCTTTCTTT.

This clone was counted only a few times. The chain employs TRBV6-1 and TRBJ2-1, with D perhaps matching TRBD2 (5 bases). V lost 1 base and J 0 bases, leaving 7 bases between the germline ends. This CDR3 has 15 residues. Germline CDR1 is MNHNS and CDR2 is SASEGT. Here the CDR3 DNA reads TGTGCCAGCAGTGAAGGTGAGGGCTCCTACAATGAGCAGTTCTTC. This translates into CASSEGEGSYNEQFF.

The V gene is TRBV10-3, the J gene TRBJ2-3; D is possibly TRBD1 (5 bases). This CDR3 is 14 amino acids long. The ends were cut back, 7 bases at V and 5 bases at J, with 16 bases in the middle. Germline lookup yields CDR1 ENHRY and CDR2 SYGVKD. CDR3 loop: CAITRAGSKDTQYF. In nucleotides, the CDR3 is TGTGCCATCACTAGGGCAGGGTCCAAAGATACGCAGTATTTT.

This chain uses TRBV6-5 with TRBJ2-1; unclear D gene. Trimming shortened V by 6 bases and J by 0 bases, and 6 bases separated the two germline ends. Germline V gene lookup returns CDR1 MNHEY and CDR2 SVGAGI. This CDR3 comprises 13 residues. For the CDR3, the DNA is TGTGCCAGCAGCAAACTCTCCTACAATGAGCAGTTCTTC. Translating gives CASSKLSYNEQFF.

The CDR3 sequence: CASSAGGPPSNTEAFF. In DNA form, the CDR3 reads TGTGCCAGCAGTGCCGGGGGACCACCTAGCAACACTGAAGCTTTCTTT. This chain links TRBV6-1 with TRBJ1-1; maybe TRBD1 (5 bases). V lost 4 bases and J 2 bases, leaving 17 bases between the germline ends. This CDR3 is built from 16 residues. From germline, CDR1 is MNHNS and CDR2 SASEGT.

This clone was counted a single time. The chain joins TRBV9 to TRBJ1-1; TRBD1 matches 10 bases. Per the germline V gene, CDR1 is SGDLS and CDR2 is YYNGEE. This CDR3 spans 16 amino acids. After removal of 3 bases from V and 3 bases from J, the junction contained 8 bases not matched to a gene. The CDR3 sequence: CASSGQGASVDTEAFF. CDR3 nucleotides: TGTGCCAGCAGCGGACAGGGGGCGTCGGTTGACACTGAAGCTTTCTTT.

This clone appeared once. The chain employs TRBV27 and TRBJ2-1, with 9 bases lining up with TRBD2. This CDR3 region has 15 residues. With 0 bases clipped from V and 4 bases from J, the junction kept 1 base outside the gene matches. The germline V gene has CDR1 MNHEY and CDR2 SMNVEV (reference sequence). CDR3 in DNA: TGTGCCAGCAGTTTATCAGCGGGGGGATACAATGAGCAGTTCTTC. Translation: CASSLSAGGYNEQFF.

The chain employs TRBV5-8 and TRBJ1-1, with TRBD1 matching 9 bases. This CDR3 region has 16 residues. Germline V gene sequence: CDR1 SGHTS, CDR2 YDEGEE. V was pared by 5 bases and J by 3 bases, with 11 bases of the junction left unmatched. The CDR3 DNA sequence: TGTGCCAGCAGTCTCGACAGGGGGATTGGGTACACTGAAGCTTTCTTT. As protein: CASSLDRGIGYTEAFF.

The rearrangement uses TRBV30 and TRBJ2-1; D is possibly TRBD1 (6 bases). From germline, CDR1 is GTSNPN and CDR2 SVGIG (reference sequence). This CDR3 contains 14 residues. Between the trimmed V and J ends, which lost 0 bases and 5 bases, there was a span of 11 bases. Written as DNA, the CDR3 is TGTGCCTGGAGTGTAGCAGGGGTTGACAATGAGCAGTTCTTC. It yields the protein CAWSVAGVDNEQFF. Variable domain in full (rest from reference TRBV30 and TRBJ2-1): SQTIHQWPATLVQPVGSPLSLECTVEGTSNPNLYWYRQAAGRGLQLLFYSVGIGQISSEVPQNLSASRPQDRQFILSSKKLLLSDSGFYLCAWSVAGVDNEQFFGPGTRLTVL.

The V gene is TRBV7-9, the J gene TRBJ1-4; 7 bases map to TRBD1. Germline V gene sequence: CDR1 SEHNR, CDR2 FQNEAQ (reference sequence). The CDR3 is made up of 16 amino acids. The trim removed 3 bases at V and 6 bases at J, leaving 10 bases unmatched. The CDR3 is CASSFTRQGGDEKLFF. CDR3 coding DNA: TGTGCCAGCAGCTTTACCCGACAGGGTGGGGATGAAAAACTGTTTTTT.

The chain joins TRBV4-1 to TRBJ1-2; 9 bases align to TRBD1. The CDR3 has 15 amino acids. V shed 4 bases, J shed 8 bases, and the junction held 11 bases outside the gene matches. Germline V gene lookup returns CDR1 MGHRA and CDR2 YSYEKL. The CDR3 spells CASSLLGQGVGGYTF. Written as DNA, the CDR3 is TGCGCCAGCAGCCTTTTGGGACAGGGAGTTGGAGGCTACACCTTC.

This rearrangement joins TRBV7-8 to TRBJ1-2; 11 bases agree with TRBD1. The CDR3 is made up of 17 amino acids. Germline values: CDR1 SGHVS, CDR2 FQNEAQ. V was clipped by 5 bases and J by 4 bases; unmatched bases: 12. The CDR3 protein is CASSLGTGGRGGYGYTF. The CDR3 bases are TGTGCCAGCAGCCTAGGGACAGGGGGAAGGGGTGGCTATGGCTACACCTTC.

The chain recombines TRBV5-4 with TRBJ2-5; D is unresolved. V was trimmed by 2 bases and J by 2 bases, leaving 4 bases between them. CDR1 SGHNT and CDR2 YYREEE come from the germline V gene (reference sequence). The CDR3 totals 12 residues. The CDR3 sequence is CASSFQQETQYF. The DNA of the CDR3 is TGTGCCAGCAGCTTCCAGCAAGAGACCCAGTACTTC.

This CDR3 reads CAWSTPRRASKTQYF. The CDR3 nucleotides read TGTGCCTGGAGTACCCCCCGCAGGGCATCGAAGACCCAGTACTTC. The V call is TRBV30, the J call TRBJ2-5; D possibly corresponds to TRBD1 (5 bases). The ends were cut back, 2 bases at V and 6 bases at J, with 19 bases in the middle. CDR1 and CDR2 from the germline V gene are GTSNPN and SVGIG (reference sequence). CDR3 length: 15 residues.

This clone was seen at least ten times. V and J are TRBV6-1 and TRBJ1-6, with D uncertain. V lost 3 bases, J lost 10 bases, and 7 bases lay in between. CDR1 is MNHNS and CDR2 is SASEGT in the germline V gene. This CDR3 spans 12 amino acids. The CDR3 DNA is TGTGCCAGCAGTGAGAGGCCCTCACCCCTCCACTTT. This gives the protein CASSERPSPLHF.

The CDR3 DNA sequence: TGTGCCAGCAGCCCCATTGACTATGGCTACACCTTC. It specifies CASSPIDYGYTF. The V call is TRBV7-2, the J call TRBJ1-2; D is unclear. The CDR3 contains 12 residues. Deletions cut 5 bases from V and 3 bases from J, with 7 bases between. Germline V gene data show CDR1 as SGHTA and CDR2 as FQGNSA.

This sequence joins TRBV11-2 and TRBJ2-5, with TRBD1 matching 7 bases. The end of the DNA fits TRBJ2-7 better, so the J call may be wrong. Germline V gives CDR1 SGHAT, CDR2 FQNNGV. This CDR3 is 12 amino acids long. This chain's CDR3 is CASSLGQDEQYF. The CDR3 bases are TGTGCCAGCAGCCTCGGACAGGACGAGCAGTACTTC.

Details on this clone: This CDR3 is missing its conserved last phenylalanine or tryptophan, likely due to a read error. V is TRBV6-1 and J is TRBJ1-1, with D uncertain. V was trimmed by 6 bases and J by 2 bases, leaving 10 bases between them. The CDR3 has 13 amino acids. The germline CDR1 and CDR2 sequences are MNHNS and SASEGT. CDR3 sequence reads: CASSAQSNTEAFL. In DNA, the CDR3 is TGTGCCAGCAGCGCACAGTCTAACACTGAAGCTTTCCTT.

This clone appeared a single time. This chain uses TRBV15 with TRBJ2-7, with D tentatively TRBD2 (6 bases). There are 13 residues in the CDR3. CDR1 is LNHNV, CDR2 YYDKDF, per germline (reference sequence). V dropped 4 bases and J dropped 3 bases, with 10 bases sitting between them. Here the CDR3 reads CATSTGVGYEQYF. The CDR3 DNA reads TGTGCCACCAGCACGGGGGTCGGCTACGAGCAGTACTTC.

This clone was seen just once. CDR3 sequence (DNA): TGTGCCAGCAGCTCGACAGGGGTGGGCACAGATACGCAGTATTTT. It is translated as CASSSTGVGTDTQYF. The rearrangement joins TRBV7-9 to TRBJ2-3; 8 bases match TRBD1. CDR1 SEHNR and CDR2 FQNEAQ come from the germline V gene (reference sequence). The CDR3 sequence is 15 residues long. V gave up 4 bases and J gave up 1 base; unmatched junction bases: 4.

The chain combines TRBV11-3 with TRBJ1-1; tentatively, D is TRBD1 (6 bases). Germline values: CDR1 SGHNT, CDR2 YENEEA. The CDR3 spans 14 residues. V was shortened by 5 bases and J by 4 bases, with 14 bases between the two germline ends. The CDR3 coding sequence is TGTGCCAGCAGCATGGACAGTCAAGTCACTGAAGCTTTCTTT. Amino acid sequence: CASSMDSQVTEAFF. The complete variable domain, with remaining parts taken from reference TRBV11-3 and TRBJ1-1, reads EAGVVQSPRYKIIEKKQPVAFWCNPISGHNTLYWYLQNLGQGPELLIRYENEEAVDDSQLPKDRFSAERLKGVDSTLKIQPAELGDSAVYLCASSMDSQVTEAFFGQGTRLTVV.

The CDR3 nucleotides are TGTGCCAGTAGGGACAGATGTAAAGCTTTCTTT. Its protein product is CASRDRCKAFF. The chain carries TRBV19 and TRBJ1-1, with TRBD1 as a possible D gene (6 bases). CDR1 is LNHDA, CDR2 SQIVND, per germline (reference sequence). CDR3 length: 11 residues. Between the trimmed V and J ends, which lost 6 bases and 9 bases, there was a span of 11 bases.

The chain employs TRBV9 and TRBJ2-7; D perhaps matches TRBD1 (6 bases). Germline values: CDR1 SGDLS, CDR2 YYNGEE. Trimming shortened V by 3 bases and J by 3 bases, and 13 bases separated the two germline ends. The CDR3 loop spans 14 amino acids. DNA of the CDR3: TGTGCCAGCAGCGCGACGACAGGAGTCTACGAGCAGTACTTC. This encodes CASSATTGVYEQYF.

This sequence joins TRBV27 and TRBJ1-5; 12 bases match TRBD1. CDR3 length equals 15 residues. CDR1 is MNHEY and CDR2 is SMNVEV in the germline V gene (reference sequence). The trim removed 5 bases at V and 5 bases at J, leaving 4 bases unmatched. This CDR3 is CASSPGTGGDQPQHF. CDR3 in DNA: TGTGCCAGCAGTCCGGGGACAGGGGGCGATCAGCCCCAGCATTTT.

This clone was found once. The rearrangement uses TRBV7-3 and TRBJ2-1, with TRBD2 matching 13 bases. After removal of 5 bases from V and 4 bases from J, the junction contained 8 bases not matched to a gene. Looked up from germline, CDR1 is SGHTA and CDR2 is FQGTGA. The CDR3 spans 17 residues. CDR3 sequence reads: CASSPRTSGGPYNEQFF. The CDR3, as DNA: TGTGCCAGCAGCCCCAGGACTAGCGGGGGTCCATACAATGAGCAGTTCTTC.